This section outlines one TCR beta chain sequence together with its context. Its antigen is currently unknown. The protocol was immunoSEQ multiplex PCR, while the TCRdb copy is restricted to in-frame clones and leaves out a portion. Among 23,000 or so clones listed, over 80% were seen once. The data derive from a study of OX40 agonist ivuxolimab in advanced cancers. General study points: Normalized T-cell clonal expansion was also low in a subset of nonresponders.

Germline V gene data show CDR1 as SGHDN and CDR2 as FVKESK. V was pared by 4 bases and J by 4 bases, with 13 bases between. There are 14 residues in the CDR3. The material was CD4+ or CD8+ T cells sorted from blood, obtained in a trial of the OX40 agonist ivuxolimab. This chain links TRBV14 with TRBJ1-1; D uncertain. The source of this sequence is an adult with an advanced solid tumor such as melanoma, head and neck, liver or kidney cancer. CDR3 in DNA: TGTGCCAGCAGCCTCCTTGAAAGAAGCACTGAAGCTTTCTTT. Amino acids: CASSLLERSTEAFF.